This entry lists 15 T cell receptor beta chains sequenced from one sample in a study of PD-1 blockade in mismatch repair-deficient tumors. Indicated time point: roughly ten-day in vitro stimulation with candidate neoantigen peptide 5. The data were produced by immunoSEQ multiplex PCR, yet TCRdb's version contains in-frame clones alone and is incomplete. The table shows some 16,000 clones, with about 80% occurring only once. No antigen has been assigned to these receptors. This specimen was cells cultured in vitro, taken from a patient treated with pembrolizumab. These receptors all come from an adult with mismatch repair-deficient cancer.

V gene TRBV5-5 combines with J gene TRBJ2-5, with 12 bases that match TRBD2. The germline V gene encodes CDR1 SGHKS and CDR2 YYEKEE (reference sequence). V shed 0 bases, J shed 5 bases, and the junction held 2 bases outside the gene matches. The CDR3 length is 15 residues. This CDR3 reads CASSLGLAGVETQYF. The CDR3 coding sequence is TGTGCCAGCAGCTTGGGACTAGCGGGAGTCGAGACCCAGTACTTC.

The V gene is TRBV27, the J gene TRBJ2-7; no firm D call. CDR3 length: 12 amino acids. From germline, CDR1 is MNHEY and CDR2 SMNVEV (reference sequence). Trimming shortened V by 8 bases and J by 3 bases, and 11 bases separated the two germline ends. CDR3 nucleotides: TGTGCCAGCGGTCTGAACTTCTACGAGCAGTACTTC. It specifies CASGLNFYEQYF.

The genes are TRBV15 and TRBJ1-3; D remains ambiguous. The germline CDR1 and CDR2 sequences are LNHNV and YYDKDF (reference sequence). CDR3 size: 15 residues. V shed 0 bases and J shed 4 bases, with 10 bases lying between them. In DNA, the CDR3 is TGTGCCACCAGCAGAGATCTGGGGTACGGAAACACCATATATTTT. Protein product: CATSRDLGYGNTIYF. Using reference TRBV15 and TRBJ1-3 for the parts outside the CDR3, the full variable domain is DAMVIQNPRYQVTQFGKPVTLSCSQTLNHNVMYWYQQKSSQAPKLLFHYYDKDFNNEADTPDNFQSRRPNTSFCFLDIRSPGLGDTAMYLCATSRDLGYGNTIYFGEGSWLTVV.

The chain joins TRBV7-9 to TRBJ1-5; no clear D. The V end lost 5 bases, the J end lost 1 base, and 9 bases lay between the germline ends. CDR1 is SEHNR, CDR2 FQNEAQ, per germline (reference sequence). This CDR3 contains 14 residues. The CDR3 loop reads CASSPLDSNQPQHF. CDR3 bases: TGTGCCAGCAGCCCTTTGGACAGCAATCAGCCCCAGCATTTT.

V usage is TRBV2 and J usage is TRBJ2-5; D unresolved. The CDR3 totals 12 residues. The germline V gene encodes CDR1 SNHLY and CDR2 FYNNEI. Deletions cut 4 bases from V and 5 bases from J, with 8 bases between. The chain's CDR3 is CASSALGETQYF. In nucleotides, the CDR3 is TGTGCCAGCAGTGCCCTGGGGGAGACCCAGTACTTC.

The V gene is TRBV6-4, the J gene TRBJ1-4; 8 bases line up with TRBD1. Per germline, CDR1 MRHNA and CDR2 SNTAGT. The CDR3 is 16 amino acids. The V and J ends lost 6 bases and 0 bases, in that order; junction bases with no gene match: 6. CDR3 DNA sequence: TGTGCCAGCAGCCCCTCGGGACAGGCAACTAATGAAAAACTGTTTTTT. It encodes CASSPSGQATNEKLFF.

V and J are TRBV7-2 and TRBJ1-5; maybe TRBD1 (5 bases). The CDR3 is 13 amino acids. V shed 2 bases and J shed 6 bases, with 8 bases lying between them. CDR1 and CDR2 (germline): SGHTA, FQGNSA. The CDR3 DNA is TGTGCCAGCAGCTTAAGGGGAGGTCAGCCCCAGCATTTT. Encoded protein: CASSLRGGQPQHF.

The chain is built from TRBV18 and TRBJ1-4; D remains ambiguous. V lost 4 bases to trimming and J lost 11 bases, with 17 bases between them. Germline CDR1 reads KGHSH; CDR2 reads LQKENI. The CDR3 spans 14 residues. CDR3 region: CASSLPGVHWKLFF. In DNA form, the CDR3 reads TGTGCCAGCTCACTCCCAGGTGTACATTGGAAACTGTTTTTT. Based on the CDR3 plus reference TRBV18 and TRBJ1-4, the full variable domain is NAGVMQNPRHLVRRRGQEARLRCSPMKGHSHVYWYRQLPEEGLKFMVYLQKENIIDESGMPKERFSAEFPKEGPSILRIQQVVRGDSAAYFCASSLPGVHWKLFFGSGTQLSVL.

The gene calls are TRBV14 and TRBJ2-5; D is undetermined. This CDR3 contains 14 residues. Germline V gene data show CDR1 as SGHDN and CDR2 as FVKESK. Trimming took off 0 bases at V and 3 bases at J, with 8 bases between the two ends. As DNA, the CDR3 is TGTGCCAGCAGCCAAGATTTTATAAAAGAGACCCAGTACTTC. Its protein is CASSQDFIKETQYF.

The chain combines TRBV28 with TRBJ1-2; D gene ambiguous. This CDR3 has 12 amino acids. From germline, CDR1 is MDHEN and CDR2 SYDVKM. V was trimmed by 3 bases and J by 4 bases, leaving 6 bases between them. CDR3 loop: CASSLTAYGYTF. CDR3 in DNA: TGTGCCAGCAGTTTGACTGCCTATGGCTACACCTTC.

The rearrangement links TRBV6-6 to TRBJ1-2; TRBD1 matches at 7 bases. With V trimmed by 5 bases and J by 6 bases, 12 bases remained unmatched. This CDR3 contains 15 residues. CDR1 and CDR2 (germline): MNHNY, SVGAGI (reference sequence). In DNA, the CDR3 is TGTGCCAGCAGTACAACCCAAACAGGGGCACATGGCTACACCTTC. It codes for CASSTTQTGAHGYTF.

Details on this clone: Within the sample, other DNA sequences also encode this same CDR3. The rearrangement joins TRBV4-1 to TRBJ1-2; D is perhaps TRBD1 (5 bases). Germline CDR1 and CDR2: MGHRA and YSYEKL. CDR3 size: 15 residues. V was pared by 6 bases and J by 6 bases, with 20 bases between. The CDR3 region has the DNA TGCGCCAGCAGGACAGTTCGCGGGACCTCTAATGGCTACACCTTC. Amino acid sequence: CASRTVRGTSNGYTF.

The genes are TRBV10-3 and TRBJ2-5, with TRBD1 matching 7 bases. Germline trimming cut 4 bases from V and 6 bases from J; bases unmatched to any gene: 8. Per the germline V gene, CDR1 is ENHRY and CDR2 is SYGVKD. CDR3 length equals 14 residues. CDR3 sequence: CAISAPGRGKTQYF. The CDR3 DNA follows: TGTGCCATCAGTGCCCCGGGCAGGGGGAAGACCCAGTACTTC.

CDR3 sequence reads: CASSKTGTGSYSPLHF. CDR3 bases: TGTGCCAGTAGCAAGACCGGGACAGGGTCCTATTCACCCCTCCACTTT. The rearrangement uses TRBV19 and TRBJ1-6; 9 positions agree with TRBD1. J lost 8 bases, V lost 6 bases, and 11 bases had no gene match. This CDR3 spans 16 amino acids. Per germline, CDR1 LNHDA and CDR2 SQIVND (reference sequence).

CDR3 region: CASSPSPRGGNQPQHF. CDR3 bases: TGTGCCAGCAGTCCCTCCCCGAGGGGGGGGAATCAGCCCCAGCATTTT. The chain has TRBV27 and TRBJ1-5, with a weak D call TRBD1 (6 bases). Looked up from germline, CDR1 is MNHEY and CDR2 is SMNVEV (reference sequence). The CDR3 is 16 residues long. V dropped 5 bases and J dropped 4 bases, with 18 bases sitting between them.